The clone carrying this T cell receptor (beta chain) has at least ten counts. Its antigen is unidentified. This entry comes from a study of tumor-infiltrating lymphocytes in primary liver carcinoma. Study-wide points: Among the pair types, tumor region pairs showed more overlap than tumor-adjacent and tumor-blood pairs.

The template, about 540 ng total RNA, yielded TCR beta cDNA made with a constant-region primer. Three nested multiplex PCR rounds, a slightly modified ARM-PCR method, built the TCR beta libraries. TCRdb ran MiXCR on the multiplex PCR reads and lists one entry per CDR3 protein. The table shows more than 75,000 distinct CDR3 sequences, with over 60% occurring only once. Co-extraction of both nucleic acids (RNA and DNA) used roughly 18-34 mg of unsorted bulk tissue. The patients carried chronic HBV infection and had received no treatment. The sampling covered five separate regions of each tumor. The source is a man in his forties or fifties with primary liver carcinoma and hepatitis B virus infection. The source material was liver tumor tissue from sampling region 1. The subset here: tumor region T1, superior pole.

This CDR3 is CASNSGAYEQYF. DNA for the CDR3: TGTGCCAGCAACTCAGGGGCCTACGAGCAGTACTTC. The rearrangement joins TRBV6-5 to TRBJ2-7; D is perhaps TRBD1 (6 bases). There are 12 residues in the CDR3. Germline CDR1 reads MNHEY; CDR2 reads SVGAGI. V was shortened by 7 bases and J by 2 bases, with 9 bases between the two germline ends.